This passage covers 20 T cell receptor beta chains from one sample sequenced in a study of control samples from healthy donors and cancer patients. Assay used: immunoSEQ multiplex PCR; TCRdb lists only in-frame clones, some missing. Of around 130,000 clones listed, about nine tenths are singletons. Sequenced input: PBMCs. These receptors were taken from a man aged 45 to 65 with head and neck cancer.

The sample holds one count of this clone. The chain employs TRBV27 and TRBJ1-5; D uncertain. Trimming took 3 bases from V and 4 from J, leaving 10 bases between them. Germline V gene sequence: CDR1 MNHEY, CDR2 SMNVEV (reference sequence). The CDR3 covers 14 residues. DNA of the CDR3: TGTGCCAGCAGTTTGCGGCACCTTAATCAGCCCCAGCATTTT. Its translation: CASSLRHLNQPQHF.

The CDR3: CASSSRLAGAPRDTQYF. The CDR3 DNA follows: TGTGCCAGCAGCTCCCGACTAGCGGGGGCTCCCCGCGATACGCAGTATTTT. The genes are TRBV7-8 and TRBJ2-3; 12 bases map to TRBD2. The V gene's germline CDR1 is SGHVS and CDR2 FQNEAQ. After removal of 4 bases from V and 6 bases from J, the junction contained 11 bases not matched to a gene. This CDR3 spans 17 amino acids.

The CDR3 nucleotides are TGTGCCAGCAGCTCACGGACTAGGGCGGTCAATGAGCAGTTCTTC. This encodes CASSSRTRAVNEQFF. The V gene is TRBV13, the J gene TRBJ2-1; 7 bases are shared with TRBD2. CDR1 and CDR2 from the germline V gene are PRHDT and FYEKMQ (reference sequence). The CDR3 loop spans 15 amino acids. Trimming cost V 4 bases and J 6 bases; bases outside gene matches: 9.

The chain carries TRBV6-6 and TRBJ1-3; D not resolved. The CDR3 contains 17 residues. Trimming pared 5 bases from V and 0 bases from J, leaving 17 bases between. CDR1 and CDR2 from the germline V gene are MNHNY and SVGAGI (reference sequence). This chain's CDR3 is CASSLNRASFSGNTIYF. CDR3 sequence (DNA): TGTGCCAGCAGTCTGAATAGAGCTTCTTTCTCTGGAAACACCATATATTTT.

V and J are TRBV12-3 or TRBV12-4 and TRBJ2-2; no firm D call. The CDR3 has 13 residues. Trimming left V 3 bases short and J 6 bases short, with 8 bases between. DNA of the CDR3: TGTGCCAGCAGTTTTAGTGGCCCCGGGGAGCTGTTTTTT. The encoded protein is CASSFSGPGELFF.

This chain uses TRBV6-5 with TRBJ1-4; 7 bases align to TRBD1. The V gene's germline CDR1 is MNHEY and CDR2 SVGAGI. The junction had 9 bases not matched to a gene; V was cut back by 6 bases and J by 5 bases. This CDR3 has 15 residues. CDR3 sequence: CASSLTGTANEKLFF. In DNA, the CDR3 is TGTGCCAGCAGCCTTACCGGGACAGCGAATGAAAAACTGTTTTTT.

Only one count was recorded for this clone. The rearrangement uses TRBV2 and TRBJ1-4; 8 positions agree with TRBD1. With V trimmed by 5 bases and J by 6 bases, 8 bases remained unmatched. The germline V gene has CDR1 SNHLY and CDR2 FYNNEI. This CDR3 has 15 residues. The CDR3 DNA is TGTGCCAGCAGTTACACCGGGACAGGATATGAAAAACTGTTTTTT. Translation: CASSYTGTGYEKLFF.

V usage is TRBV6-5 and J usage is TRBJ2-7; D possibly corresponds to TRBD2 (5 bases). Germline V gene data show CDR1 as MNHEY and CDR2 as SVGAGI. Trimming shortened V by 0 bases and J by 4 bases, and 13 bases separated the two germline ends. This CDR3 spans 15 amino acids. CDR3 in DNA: TGTGCCAGCAGTTACTCGAGTGCGGGTTCGTACGAGCAGTACTTC. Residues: CASSYSSAGSYEQYF.

CDR3 sequence (DNA): TGTGCCAGCAGTTTGGGACAGGGTTTGAGGGAAAAACTGTTTTTT. Protein sequence: CASSLGQGLREKLFF. V usage is TRBV6-5 and J usage is TRBJ1-4, with 9 bases that match TRBD1. The CDR3 has 15 amino acids. CDR1 MNHEY and CDR2 SVGAGI come from the germline V gene. After removal of 4 bases from V and 8 bases from J, the junction contained 8 bases not matched to a gene.

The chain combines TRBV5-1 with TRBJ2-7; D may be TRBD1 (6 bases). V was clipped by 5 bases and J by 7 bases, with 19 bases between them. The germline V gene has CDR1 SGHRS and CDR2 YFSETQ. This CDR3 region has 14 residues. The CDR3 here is CASSRGTQGEEQYF. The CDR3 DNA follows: TGCGCCAGCAGTAGGGGGACCCAGGGAGAAGAGCAGTACTTC.

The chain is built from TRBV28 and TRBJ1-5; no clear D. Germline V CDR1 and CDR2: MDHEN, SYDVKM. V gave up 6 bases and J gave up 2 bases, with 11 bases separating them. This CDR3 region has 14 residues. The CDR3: CASRTYGGNQPQHF. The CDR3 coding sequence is TGTGCCAGCAGGACCTATGGGGGCAATCAGCCCCAGCATTTT.

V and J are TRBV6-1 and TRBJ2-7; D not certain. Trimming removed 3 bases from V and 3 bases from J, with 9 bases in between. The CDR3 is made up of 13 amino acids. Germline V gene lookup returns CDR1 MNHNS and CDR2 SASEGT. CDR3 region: CASSDLLNYEQYF. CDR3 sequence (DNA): TGTGCCAGCAGTGATCTGCTTAACTACGAGCAGTACTTC.

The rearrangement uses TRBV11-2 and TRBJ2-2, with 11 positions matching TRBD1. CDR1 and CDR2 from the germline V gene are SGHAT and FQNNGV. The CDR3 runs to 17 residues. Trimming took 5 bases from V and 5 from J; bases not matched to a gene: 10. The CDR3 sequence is CASSPSDRGRGTGELFF. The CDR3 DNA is TGTGCCAGCAGCCCCTCGGACAGGGGGCGCGGTACCGGGGAGCTGTTTTTT.

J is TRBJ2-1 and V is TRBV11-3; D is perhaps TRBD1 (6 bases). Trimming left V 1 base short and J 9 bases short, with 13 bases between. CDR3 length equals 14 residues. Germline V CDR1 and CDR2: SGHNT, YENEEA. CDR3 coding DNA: TGTGCCAGCAGCTTAGGGGGGCAAGGTACTGAGCAGTTCTTC. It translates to CASSLGGQGTEQFF.

Written as DNA, the CDR3 is TGTGCCAGCAGCCAAGTGGTCGGCAGAACTGAAGCTTTCTTT. It translates to CASSQVVGRTEAFF. This chain uses TRBV3-1 (or the pseudogene TRBV3-2) with TRBJ1-1; no firm D call. From germline, CDR1 is LGHDT and CDR2 YNNKEL (reference sequence). This CDR3 contains 14 residues. V gave up 1 base and J gave up 5 bases, with 11 bases separating them.

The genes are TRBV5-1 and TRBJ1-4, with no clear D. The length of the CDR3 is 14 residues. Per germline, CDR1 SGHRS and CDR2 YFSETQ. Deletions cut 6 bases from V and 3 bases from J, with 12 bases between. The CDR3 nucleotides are TGCGCCAGCACTCTGGACCCGGCTAATGAAAAACTGTTTTTT. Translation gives CASTLDPANEKLFF.

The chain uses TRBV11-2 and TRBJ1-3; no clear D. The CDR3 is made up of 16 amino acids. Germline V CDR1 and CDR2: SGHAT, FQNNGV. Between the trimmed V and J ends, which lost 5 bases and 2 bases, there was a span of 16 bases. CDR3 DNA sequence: TGTGCCAGCAGCCCGACGGTCTCACCCACTGGAAACACCATATATTTT. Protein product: CASSPTVSPTGNTIYF.

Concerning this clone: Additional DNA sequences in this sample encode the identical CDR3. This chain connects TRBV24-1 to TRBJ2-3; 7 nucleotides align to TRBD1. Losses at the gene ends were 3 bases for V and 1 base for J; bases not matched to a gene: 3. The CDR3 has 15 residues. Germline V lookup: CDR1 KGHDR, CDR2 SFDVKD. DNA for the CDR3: TGTGCCACCAGTGATCTCGGACAGGGCACAGATACGCAGTATTTT. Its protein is CATSDLGQGTDTQYF.

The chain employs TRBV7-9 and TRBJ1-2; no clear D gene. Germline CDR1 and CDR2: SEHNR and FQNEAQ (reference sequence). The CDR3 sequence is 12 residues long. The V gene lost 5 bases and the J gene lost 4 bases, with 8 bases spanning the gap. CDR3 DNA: TGTGCCAGCAGCCCCGGACCCTATGGCTACACCTTC. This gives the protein CASSPGPYGYTF. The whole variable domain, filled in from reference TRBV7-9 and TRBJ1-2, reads DTGVSQNPRHKITKRGQNVTFRCDPISEHNRLYWYRQTLGQGPEFLTYFQNEAQLEKSRLLSDRFSAERPKGSFSTLEIQRTEQGDSAMYLCASSPGPYGYTFGSGTRLTVV.

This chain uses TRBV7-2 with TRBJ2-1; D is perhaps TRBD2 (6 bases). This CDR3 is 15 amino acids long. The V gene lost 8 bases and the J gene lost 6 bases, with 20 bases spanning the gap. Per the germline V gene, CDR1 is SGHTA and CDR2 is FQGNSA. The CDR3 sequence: CASSGELGKRNEQFF. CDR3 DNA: TGTGCCAGCTCGGGAGAACTAGGGAAGCGCAATGAGCAGTTCTTC.